The rows below give T cell receptor beta chains drawn from one sample of a study of CD8+CD57+ T cells in acquired aplastic anemia. From the reads, TCRdb called clonotypes with MiXCR, one entry per CDR3 protein. The sample yields some 180,000 distinct CDR3 sequences, 46% seen once. Source material: sorted CD4+, CD8+, or CD8+CD57+ T cells (not recorded which) from PBMCs. Source of these receptors: a human donor in good health. CDR3s include the opening cysteine and the closing phenylalanine or tryptophan. A D gene is named only where the DNA matches it firmly. Only part of the rows carry a size: once, few, many, or a class if the clone is expanded.

V gene	D gene	clone size	J gene	CDR3 protein	CDR3 DNA
TRBV9	-	-	TRBJ1-2	CASSVGQALDGYTF	TGTGCCAGCAGCGTAGGTCAGGCCCTGGATGGCTACACCTTC
TRBV19	-	-	TRBJ2-3	CASSFSTDTRYF	TGTGCCAGTAGTTTCTCTACAGATACGCGGTATTTT
TRBV19	-	-	TRBJ1-6	CASSIDIESNSPLHF	TGTGCCAGTAGTATAGATATAGAGTCGAATTCACCCCTCCACTTT
TRBV19	-	-	TRBJ2-7	CASRAGADSYEQYF	TGTGCCAGTAGGGCGGGGGCGGATTCCTACGAGCAGTACTTC
TRBV11-1	-	many	TRBJ2-2	CASSSTGSSLPTGELFF	TGTGCCAGCAGCTCGACAGGTAGTAGTCTTCCGACCGGGGAGCTGTTTTTT
TRBV7-2	-	many	TRBJ2-5	CASSLSGTLEFETQYF	TGTGCCAGCAGCTTATCCGGGACACTCGAATTCGAGACCCAGTACTTC
TRBV14	-	-	TRBJ1-4	CASSYGQFGPRLFF	TGTGCCAGCAGCTATGGACAATTCGGCCCTAGGCTGTTTTTT
TRBV30	TRBD2	-	TRBJ2-1	CAWKTVVAGGPNEQFF	TGTGCCTGGAAAACCGTCGTAGCGGGAGGGCCTAATGAGCAGTTCTTT
TRBV25-1	-	-	TRBJ2-1	CASSEYSSRNEQFF	TGTGCCAGCAGTGAATACAGTAGCAGGAATGAGCAGTTCTTC
TRBV7-9	-	-	TRBJ1-2	CARSLASYGYTF	TGTGCCAGAAGCTTAGCTTCCTATGGCTACACCTTC
TRBV5-1	TRBD1	-	TRBJ1-3	CASSLGQGAGDTIYF	TGCGCCAGCAGCTTAGGACAGGGGGCTGGAGACACCATATATTTT
TRBV7-2	-	many	TRBJ2-7	CASSFLLVSHEQYF	TGTGCCAGCAGCTTCCTCCTCGTCTCCCACGAGCAGTACTTC
TRBV6-5	TRBD2	few	TRBJ2-2	CASSYFVSGRHHGELFF	TGTGCCAGCAGTTACTTTGTTAGCGGGAGACATCACGGGGAGCTGTTTTTT
TRBV29-1	-	-	TRBJ2-1	CSVVGMGDRSSYNEQFF	TGCAGCGTTGTGGGGATGGGGGATCGAAGCTCCTACAATGAGCAGTTCTTC
TRBV7-6	-	many	TRBJ2-3	CASSFRRGTDTQYF	TGTGCCAGCAGCTTCAGGCGGGGTACAGATACGCAGTATTTT
TRBV20-1	TRBD2	many	TRBJ2-7	CSASGRAIYEQYF	TGCAGTGCTAGCGGGAGGGCCATCTACGAGCAGTACTTC
TRBV11-2	-	-	TRBJ2-1	CASSLGGVGANEQFF	TGTGCCAGCAGCTTAGGAGGCGTAGGGGCTAATGAGCAGTTCTTC
TRBV20-1	-	-	TRBJ2-7	CSALSYNGGYEQYF	TGCAGTGCTCTTTCGTATAACGGCGGCTACGAGCAGTACTTC
TRBV7-6	TRBD1	-	TRBJ1-2	CASSLKTETGGVGYGYTF	TGTGCCAGCAGCTTAAAAACAGAGACAGGGGGCGTCGGCTATGGCTACACCTTC
TRBV30	-	few	TRBJ2-1	CAWSVSYYNEQFF	TGTGCCTGGAGTGTAAGCTACTACAATGAGCAGTTCTTC
TRBV29-1	TRBD1	many	TRBJ2-5	CSVDTGGQETQYF	TGCAGCGTAGATACAGGGGGGCAAGAGACCCAGTACTTC
TRBV7-3	TRBD2	many	TRBJ2-1	CASSLTPAGDYNEQFF	TGTGCCAGCAGCTTAACACCAGCGGGAGACTACAATGAGCAGTTCTTC
TRBV29-1	TRBD1	many	TRBJ1-1	CSVERPTGGNTEAFF	TGCAGCGTTGAACGCCCGACAGGGGGCAACACTGAAGCTTTCTTT
TRBV2	TRBD1	many	TRBJ2-4	CASRDRGGHIQYF	TGTGCCAGCAGAGACAGGGGAGGACACATTCAGTACTTC
TRBV9	TRBD1	many	TRBJ1-1	CASGDRAGTEAFF	TGTGCCAGCGGGGACAGGGCGGGGACTGAAGCTTTCTTT
TRBV20-1	TRBD2	many	TRBJ2-1	CSARDLSSSGRDNEQFF	TGCAGTGCTAGAGATCTTTCCTCTAGCGGGAGGGACAATGAGCAGTTCTTC
TRBV19	TRBD1	many	TRBJ2-1	CASSMGQGIFNEQFF	TGTGCCAGTAGTATGGGACAGGGAATTTTCAATGAGCAGTTCTTC
TRBV7-2	-	-	TRBJ1-6	CASSLYRYSPLHF	TGTGCCAGCAGCTTATATAGATATTCACCCCTCCACTTT
TRBV19	TRBD1	many	TRBJ2-3	CASSIFWTGGLTDTQYF	TGTGCCAGTAGTATCTTTTGGACAGGGGGCCTCACAGATACGCAGTATTTT
TRBV7-2	-	few	TRBJ1-1	CASTRFGGENTEAFF	TGTGCCAGCACCCGGTTTGGGGGAGAGAACACTGAAGCTTTCTTT
TRBV29-1	-	few	TRBJ1-2	CSVWDGGAYGYTF	TGCAGCGTTTGGGACGGCGGGGCCTATGGCTACACCTTC
TRBV18	-	few	TRBJ1-2	CASSPPSGIRGYTF	TGTGCCAGCTCACCACCGTCAGGGATTCGTGGCTACACCTTC
TRBV6-4	-	-	TRBJ1-1	CASSGRGRTENTEAFF	TGTGCCAGCAGCGGACGGGGAAGGACAGAGAACACTGAAGCTTTCTTT
TRBV11-1	-	many	TRBJ2-1	CASSLATTTFAYNEQFF	TGTGCCAGCAGCTTAGCGACTACTACTTTCGCCTACAATGAGCAGTTCTTC
TRBV11-2	-	-	TRBJ2-1	CASSSQRFSYNEQFF	TGTGCCAGCAGCTCCCAGCGTTTTTCCTACAATGAGCAGTTCTTC
TRBV20-1	-	-	TRBJ1-1	CSAQGLNTEAFF	TGCAGTGCTCAGGGGTTGAACACTGAAGCTTTCTTT